These 32 T cell receptor beta chains were sequenced from one sample in a study of blood T cell repertoires in COVID-19. Method: immunoSEQ multiplex PCR; TCRdb's copy keeps in-frame clones and lacks some. Here the sample spans about 360,000 clones, around 87% being singletons. Material: peripheral blood. Source of these receptors: a human donor in a cohort sampled during active COVID-19.

This clone was picked up one time. The rearrangement joins TRBV27 to TRBJ2-7; TRBD2 matches at 10 bases. CDR3 length equals 13 residues. Germline assignment: CDR1 MNHEY and CDR2 SMNVEV (reference sequence). The J segment lost 5 bases and the V segment lost 9 bases, leaving 7 bases of the junction unmatched. In DNA, the CDR3 is TGTGCCAGGACGCCTAGCGGGAGTAACGAGCAGTACTTC. It yields the protein CARTPSGSNEQYF.

The J gene is TRBJ2-5, the V gene TRBV7-2; 10 bases are a match to TRBD1. The CDR3 extends over 16 amino acids. V lost 5 bases, J lost 5 bases, and 11 bases stayed unmatched. The V gene's germline CDR1 is SGHTA and CDR2 FQGNSA. The CDR3 sequence is CASSHWVDRGPETQYF. For the CDR3, the DNA is TGTGCCAGCAGCCATTGGGTAGACAGGGGGCCGGAGACCCAGTACTTC.

DNA of the CDR3: TGTGCCAGCAGTGAAGTTGGGGGCTCTAGCAATCAGCCCCAGCATTTT. Translated, it gives CASSEVGGSSNQPQHF. J is TRBJ1-5 and V is TRBV6-1; D is possibly TRBD1 (6 bases). The CDR3 is made up of 16 amino acids. Germline lookup yields CDR1 MNHNS and CDR2 SASEGT. V gave up 1 base and J gave up 0 bases, with 10 bases separating them.

This rearrangement joins TRBV5-1 to TRBJ1-1, with D possibly matching TRBD1 (5 bases). Trimming removed 4 bases from V and 3 bases from J, with 13 bases in between. CDR1 and CDR2 (germline): SGHRS, YFSETQ. The CDR3 is made up of 14 amino acids. CDR3: CASSPYRGDTEAFF. In DNA form, the CDR3 reads TGCGCCAGCAGCCCCTACCGGGGGGACACTGAAGCTTTCTTT.

The CDR3 here is CASSLAGEVGDTQYF. The CDR3 DNA is TGTGCCAGCAGCCTAGCGGGAGAGGTTGGAGATACGCAGTATTTT. The rearrangement uses TRBV5-4 and TRBJ2-3; 10 bases map to TRBD2. Unmatched junction bases numbered 7, after V lost 4 bases and J lost 5 bases. The CDR3 is made up of 15 amino acids. From germline, CDR1 is SGHNT and CDR2 YYREEE (reference sequence).

The gene calls are TRBV6-5 and TRBJ1-5, with TRBD1 matching 7 bases. CDR3 length: 15 residues. Losses at the gene ends were 6 bases for V and 8 bases for J; bases not matched to a gene: 13. Germline CDR1 and CDR2: MNHEY and SVGAGI. The CDR3: CASSRGQELIKPQHF. The CDR3 coding sequence is TGTGCCAGCAGCCGCGGACAGGAGTTAATCAAGCCCCAGCATTTT.

By share, this clone ranks as medium-sized. The chain is built from TRBV27 and TRBJ1-2; unclear D gene. The CDR3 runs 13 residues. Germline lookup yields CDR1 MNHEY and CDR2 SMNVEV (reference sequence). With 0 bases removed from V and 8 bases from J, the gap between germline ends came to 10 bases. The CDR3 loop reads CASSLSYSSGYTF. CDR3 DNA: TGTGCCAGCAGTTTATCGTACAGTTCAGGCTACACCTTC.

The chain carries TRBV27 and TRBJ1-2; D is unresolved. Per germline, CDR1 MNHEY and CDR2 SMNVEV (reference sequence). The ends were cut back, 2 bases at V and 7 bases at J, with 14 bases in the middle. The CDR3 totals 14 residues. In nucleotides, the CDR3 is TGTGCCAGCAGTTTACTGGCCCAGGAAAGTGGCTACACCTTC. Translation: CASSLLAQESGYTF.

The chain employs TRBV4-1 and TRBJ2-7, with 9 positions matching TRBD2. This CDR3 has 16 amino acids. Per the germline V gene, CDR1 is MGHRA and CDR2 is YSYEKL. Losses at the gene ends were 1 base for V and 7 bases for J; bases not matched to a gene: 11. The CDR3 loop reads CASSQAGVAGDEEQYF. The CDR3, as DNA: TGCGCCAGCAGCCAAGCTGGGGTAGCGGGAGATGAAGAGCAGTACTTC.

The chain recombines TRBV7-7 with TRBJ2-5; 8 bases are a match to TRBD1. The CDR3 runs to 15 residues. Germline loops: CDR1 SSHAT, CDR2 FNYEAQ (reference sequence). V dropped 5 bases and J dropped 7; count of bases not matched to a gene: 12. DNA for the CDR3: TGTGCCAGCAGCCTTCAGACAGGGGCCAGAGGGACCCAGTACTTC. This translates into CASSLQTGARGTQYF.

The chain uses TRBV5-1 and TRBJ2-3; 8 bases match TRBD2. The germline CDR1 and CDR2 sequences are SGHRS and YFSETQ. Trimming at V came to 3 bases and at J to 6 bases, leaving 12 bases not matched to a gene. The CDR3 has 16 residues. The CDR3 is CASSSLISGKADTQYF. The CDR3 region has the DNA TGCGCCAGCAGCTCCCTAATTAGCGGGAAGGCGGATACGCAGTATTTT.

The rearrangement joins TRBV27 to TRBJ2-3; 9 nucleotides agree with TRBD2. V was pared by 4 bases and J by 5 bases, with 10 bases of the junction left unmatched. The CDR3 has 16 amino acids. The germline gives CDR1 MNHEY, CDR2 SMNVEV (reference sequence). The CDR3 protein is CASSWGLAGGQDTQYF. Written as DNA, the CDR3 is TGTGCCAGCAGTTGGGGCTTGGCGGGGGGGCAAGATACGCAGTATTTT.

The rearrangement joins TRBV5-5 to TRBJ1-1; weak D call: TRBD1 (6 bases). Germline V gives CDR1 SGHKS, CDR2 YYEKEE (reference sequence). There are 13 residues in the CDR3. The V and J ends lost 4 bases and 8 bases respectively, with 15 bases between them. The CDR3 nucleotides are TGTGCCAGCAGCGTAAGTTCCGGGACAGAAGCTTTCTTT. It yields the protein CASSVSSGTEAFF.

The chain uses TRBV19 and TRBJ1-4; D unclear. This CDR3 has 15 residues. V lost 5 bases, J lost 5 bases, and 15 bases lay in between. Germline-derived CDR1 and CDR2 are LNHDA and SQIVND (reference sequence). Written as DNA, the CDR3 is TGTGCCAGTAGTCCCAGACACCTTGGGAATGAAAAACTGTTTTTT. As protein: CASSPRHLGNEKLFF.

A single count supports this clone. The chain carries TRBV18 and TRBJ1-2; D possibly corresponds to TRBD1 (6 bases). The germline V gene has CDR1 KGHSH and CDR2 LQKENI. V was pared by 4 bases and J by 0 bases, with 15 bases between. The CDR3 runs to 16 residues. The CDR3 here is CASSLETGPTNYGYTF. The CDR3 DNA sequence: TGTGCCAGCTCACTTGAAACAGGGCCCACTAACTATGGCTACACCTTC. The variable domain in full, with the rest retrieved from reference TRBV18 and TRBJ1-2, is NAGVMQNPRHLVRRRGQEARLRCSPMKGHSHVYWYRQLPEEGLKFMVYLQKENIIDESGMPKERFSAEFPKEGPSILRIQQVVRGDSAAYFCASSLETGPTNYGYTFGSGTRLTVV.

V gene TRBV5-5 combines with J gene TRBJ2-7; 11 bases are shared with TRBD1. The CDR3 has 16 amino acids. V dropped 3 bases and J dropped 0; count of bases not matched to a gene: 5. Germline CDR1 SGHKS, CDR2 YYEKEE (reference sequence). Here the CDR3 DNA reads TGTGCCAGCAGCTGGAGAGGGACAGGGGGCTCCTACGAGCAGTACTTC. This codes for CASSWRGTGGSYEQYF.

The chain couples TRBV7-2 to TRBJ2-3; 11 bases match TRBD2. Germline V gene data show CDR1 as SGHTA and CDR2 as FQGNSA. V trimming: 0 bases; J trimming: 6 bases; junction bases outside the gene matches: 14. The CDR3 is 19 amino acids. The CDR3 loop is CASSLASSGGAGTWDTQYF. In DNA form, the CDR3 reads TGTGCCAGCAGCTTAGCGAGTAGCGGGGGGGCCGGCACTTGGGATACGCAGTATTTT.

This chain uses TRBV6-1 with TRBJ1-4; 8 nucleotides agree with TRBD1. V shed 0 bases, J shed 8 bases, and the junction held 5 bases outside the gene matches. The CDR3 is 15 residues long. Germline values: CDR1 MNHNS, CDR2 SASEGT. CDR3 protein: CASSEAQGAWEKLFF. In DNA, the CDR3 is TGTGCCAGCAGTGAAGCGCAGGGGGCTTGGGAAAAACTGTTTTTT.

The chain is built from TRBV18 and TRBJ2-1, with 15 bases aligning to TRBD2. V was clipped by 2 bases and J by 7 bases; unmatched bases: 3. CDR1 is KGHSH and CDR2 is LQKENI in the germline V gene. This CDR3 is built from 16 residues. The CDR3 region is CASSPRGLAGGNEQFF. CDR3 DNA: TGTGCCAGCTCACCAAGAGGACTAGCGGGGGGGAATGAGCAGTTCTTC.

Only one count was recorded for this clone. The chain is built from TRBV30 and TRBJ2-1; 10 nucleotides agree with TRBD2. Trimming cost V 2 bases and J 2 bases; bases outside gene matches: 6. There are 16 residues in the CDR3. Germline CDR1 is GTSNPN and CDR2 is SVGIG (reference sequence). The CDR3 DNA reads as TGTGCCTGGAGTAAAAGCGGGGGGGGCGCCTACAATGAGCAGTTCTTC. Translated, it gives CAWSKSGGGAYNEQFF.

The chain has TRBV28 and TRBJ2-6, with 12 bases aligning to TRBD1. This CDR3 has 20 amino acids. Germline assignment: CDR1 MDHEN and CDR2 SYDVKM. The V gene end was trimmed by 4 bases and the J gene end by 4 bases; junction bases not matched to a gene: 14. CDR3 nucleotide sequence: TGTGCCAGCAGTTCATCTATCATGGGACAGGGGGCGCGCGGGGCCAACGTCCTGACTTTC. This sequence encodes CASSSSIMGQGARGANVLTF.

This chain joins TRBV10-3 and TRBJ2-2, with 15 bases fitting TRBD2. Losses at the gene ends were 3 bases for V and 5 bases for J; bases not matched to a gene: 4. The CDR3 sequence is 17 residues long. In germline, CDR1 is ENHRY, CDR2 SYGVKD. The CDR3 protein is CAISDPGLAGGTGELFF. Written as DNA, the CDR3 is TGTGCCATCAGTGACCCCGGACTAGCGGGGGGGACCGGGGAGCTGTTTTTT.

The V call is TRBV5-6, the J call TRBJ2-5, with D hard to call. This CDR3 has 14 amino acids. Per germline, CDR1 SGHDT and CDR2 YYEEEE. Trimming took 2 bases from V and 1 from J, leaving 9 bases between them. This CDR3 reads CASSFLEAQETQYF. In nucleotides, the CDR3 is TGTGCCAGCAGCTTTTTAGAGGCCCAAGAGACCCAGTACTTC.

This chain joins TRBV5-4 and TRBJ1-2, with 8 bases matching TRBD1. Germline CDR1 reads SGHNT; CDR2 reads YYREEE (reference sequence). This CDR3 is 15 amino acids long. J lost 5 bases, V lost 5 bases, and 11 bases had no gene match. The CDR3 region has the DNA TGTGCCAGCAGGTTACAGGGGGGCCGCGGTTATGGCTACACCTTC. Protein: CASRLQGGRGYGYTF.

This sequence joins TRBV9 and TRBJ2-3; 7 nucleotides match TRBD2. The trim removed 7 bases at V and 2 bases at J, leaving 10 bases unmatched. The germline gives CDR1 SGDLS, CDR2 YYNGEE. The CDR3 runs to 15 residues. The CDR3 DNA follows: TGTGCCAGCGGGGTAGGGGCGGGGGTCACAGATACGCAGTATTTT. Translated: CASGVGAGVTDTQYF.

CDR3 residues: CASSFLGEIGETQYF. In nucleotides, the CDR3 is TGTGCCAGCAGCTTCCTAGGGGAAATTGGGGAGACCCAGTACTTC. V gene TRBV5-5 combines with J gene TRBJ2-5; possibly TRBD1 for D (5 bases). Germline lookup yields CDR1 SGHKS and CDR2 YYEKEE (reference sequence). This CDR3 region has 15 residues. The V end was cut by 2 bases, the J end by 5 bases, with 16 bases between.

V usage is TRBV5-1 and J usage is TRBJ2-2, with 7 bases matching TRBD2. After removal of 6 bases from V and 0 bases from J, the junction contained 5 bases not matched to a gene. Per germline, CDR1 SGHRS and CDR2 YFSETQ. CDR3 size: 15 residues. The CDR3 here is CASNSGLSNTGELFF. CDR3 sequence (DNA): TGCGCCAGCAACTCGGGACTATCGAACACCGGGGAGCTGTTTTTT.

V gene TRBV7-9 combines with J gene TRBJ2-1, with unresolved D. Trimming took 3 bases from V and 2 from J, leaving 14 bases between them. The CDR3 contains 16 residues. Germline values: CDR1 SEHNR, CDR2 FQNEAQ (reference sequence). CDR3 DNA: TGTGCCAGCAGCTTGGGTTTGGCGGTGGCCTACAATGAGCAGTTCTTC. This codes for CASSLGLAVAYNEQFF.

The CDR3 nucleotides are TGTGCCTGGAGCACCCAAGGGGCAGATACGCAGTATTTT. Encoded protein: CAWSTQGADTQYF. The chain carries TRBV30 and TRBJ2-3; D might be TRBD1 (5 bases). The V gene lost 3 bases and the J gene lost 4 bases, with 11 bases spanning the gap. Germline V gene data show CDR1 as GTSNPN and CDR2 as SVGIG (reference sequence). The CDR3 spans 13 residues.

The V gene is TRBV9, the J gene TRBJ1-2; 7 bases are shared with TRBD1. This CDR3 spans 17 amino acids. The V gene end was trimmed by 0 bases and the J gene end by 3 bases; junction bases not matched to a gene: 11. The germline gives CDR1 SGDLS, CDR2 YYNGEE. CDR3 loop: CASSVGPEGALDYGYTF. In nucleotides, the CDR3 is TGTGCCAGCAGCGTAGGTCCGGAGGGGGCTTTGGACTATGGCTACACCTTC.

The J gene is TRBJ2-7, the V gene TRBV13; 7 bases line up with TRBD1. CDR1 PRHDT and CDR2 FYEKMQ come from the germline V gene (reference sequence). The CDR3 is 14 residues long. V trimming: 7 bases; J trimming: 0 bases; junction bases outside the gene matches: 6. The CDR3 loop is CASNKQGISYEQYF. The CDR3, as DNA: TGTGCCAGCAACAAACAGGGGATCTCCTACGAGCAGTACTTC.

The chain combines TRBV5-1 with TRBJ1-3; the D gene is possibly TRBD1 (6 bases). This CDR3 region has 16 residues. Germline V gene lookup returns CDR1 SGHRS and CDR2 YFSETQ. Trimming took 6 bases from V and 0 from J, leaving 16 bases between them. The CDR3 here is CASMRDTMSSGNTIYF. CDR3 sequence (DNA): TGCGCCAGCATGAGGGACACCATGAGCTCTGGAAACACCATATATTTT.